This T cell receptor beta chain derives from a study of Ad26.COV2.S vaccination and SARS-CoV-2 variants. Study conclusions and caveats: Non-spike TCR breadth showed similarity between vaccine and placebo recipients. The placebo group had lower spike-specific TCR breadth than the vaccine recipients did.

The sample's treatment: 15 to 20 received Ad26.COV2.S at low or high dose, single or two shots; five or six received placebo; per-sample allocation not given. Sampling happened 63 days after the first vaccine or placebo injection. TCRdb's copy holds only in-frame clones and misses some; the assay was immunoSEQ multiplex PCR. Of about 460,000 clones listed, roughly nine tenths were seen once; the top ten hold about 1.5%. To note about this clone: What it binds is not known.

CDR1 and CDR2 (germline): MNHNY, SVGAGI (reference sequence). CDR3 length: 14 residues. Trimming cost V 2 bases and J 2 bases, with 9 bases left between them. Sequenced material: peripheral blood, taken in a trial of Ad26.COV2.S vaccine versus placebo. This TCR was recovered from a person between 18 and 65 years old who received the Ad26.COV2.S COVID-19 vaccine or a placebo. The chain carries TRBV6-6 and TRBJ1-2; D is undetermined. The DNA for the CDR3 is TGTGCCAGCAGTTACGGCGTCGAGAACTATGGCTACACCTTC. Amino acids: CASSYGVENYGYTF.